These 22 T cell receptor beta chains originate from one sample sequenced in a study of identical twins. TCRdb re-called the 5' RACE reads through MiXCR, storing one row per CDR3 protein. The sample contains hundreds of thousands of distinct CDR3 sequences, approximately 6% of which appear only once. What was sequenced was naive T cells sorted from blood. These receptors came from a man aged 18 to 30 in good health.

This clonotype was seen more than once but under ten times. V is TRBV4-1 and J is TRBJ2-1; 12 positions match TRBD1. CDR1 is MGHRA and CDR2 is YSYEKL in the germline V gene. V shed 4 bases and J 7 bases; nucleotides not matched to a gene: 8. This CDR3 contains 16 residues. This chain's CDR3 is CASSPSGTGGVNEQFF. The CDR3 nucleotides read TGCGCCAGCAGCCCCTCGGGGACAGGGGGCGTAAATGAGCAGTTCTTC.

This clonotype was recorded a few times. The CDR3 sequence: CASSHGTDINSPLHF. The CDR3 nucleotides are TGTGCCAGCAGCCATGGGACGGATATCAATTCACCCCTCCACTTT. The chain is built from TRBV4-2 and TRBJ1-6; weak D call: TRBD1 (5 bases). Germline V gives CDR1 LGHNA, CDR2 YNFKEQ. CDR3 length: 15 amino acids. Trimming removed 3 bases at V and 7 bases at J, with 13 bases between.

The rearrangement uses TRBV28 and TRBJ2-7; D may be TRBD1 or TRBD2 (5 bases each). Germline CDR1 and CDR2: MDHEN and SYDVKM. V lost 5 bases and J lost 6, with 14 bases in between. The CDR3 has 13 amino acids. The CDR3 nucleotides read TGTGCCAGCAGTGGGGACCGGCTTGGCGAGCAGTACGTC. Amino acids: CASSGDRLGEQYV.

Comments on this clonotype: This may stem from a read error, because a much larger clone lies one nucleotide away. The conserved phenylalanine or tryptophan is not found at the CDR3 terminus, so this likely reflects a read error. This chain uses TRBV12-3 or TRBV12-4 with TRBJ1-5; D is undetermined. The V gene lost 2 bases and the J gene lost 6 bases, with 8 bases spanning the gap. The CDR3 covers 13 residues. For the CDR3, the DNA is TGTGCCAGCAGTTTACTCCCTAGTCAGCCCCAGCATTAT. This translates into CASSLLPSQPQHY.

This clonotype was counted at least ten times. DNA for the CDR3: TGTGCCAGCAGTCCTAGCGGGAGAAACGAGCAGTACTTC. Translation gives CASSPSGRNEQYF. This rearrangement joins TRBV6-6 to TRBJ2-7, with 10 nucleotides matching TRBD2. J lost 5 bases, V lost 5 bases, and 3 bases had no gene match. Germline V gene sequence: CDR1 MNHNY, CDR2 SVGAGI (reference sequence). This CDR3 contains 13 residues.

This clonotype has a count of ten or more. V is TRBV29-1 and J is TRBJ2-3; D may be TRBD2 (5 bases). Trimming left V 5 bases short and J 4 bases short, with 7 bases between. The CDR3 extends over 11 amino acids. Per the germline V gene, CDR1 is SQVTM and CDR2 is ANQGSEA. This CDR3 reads CSVYGADTQYF. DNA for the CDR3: TGCAGCGTTTACGGGGCAGATACGCAGTATTTT.

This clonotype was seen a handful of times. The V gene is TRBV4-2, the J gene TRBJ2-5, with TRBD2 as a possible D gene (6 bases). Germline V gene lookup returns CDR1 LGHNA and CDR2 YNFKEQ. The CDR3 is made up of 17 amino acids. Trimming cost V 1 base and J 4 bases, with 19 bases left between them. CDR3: CASSQAGGRPRGETQYF. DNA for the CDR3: TGTGCCAGCAGCCAAGCCGGTGGGAGGCCCCGGGGAGAGACCCAGTACTTC.

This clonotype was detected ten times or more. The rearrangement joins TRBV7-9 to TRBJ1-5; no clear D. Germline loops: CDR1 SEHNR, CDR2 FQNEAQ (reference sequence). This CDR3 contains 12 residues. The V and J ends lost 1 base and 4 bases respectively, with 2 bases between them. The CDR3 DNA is TGTGCCAGCAGCTTAGAGAATCAGCCCCAGCATTTT. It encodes CASSLENQPQHF. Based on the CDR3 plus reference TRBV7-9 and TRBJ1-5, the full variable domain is DTGVSQNPRHKITKRGQNVTFRCDPISEHNRLYWYRQTLGQGPEFLTYFQNEAQLEKSRLLSDRFSAERPKGSFSTLEIQRTEQGDSAMYLCASSLENQPQHFGDGTRLSIL.

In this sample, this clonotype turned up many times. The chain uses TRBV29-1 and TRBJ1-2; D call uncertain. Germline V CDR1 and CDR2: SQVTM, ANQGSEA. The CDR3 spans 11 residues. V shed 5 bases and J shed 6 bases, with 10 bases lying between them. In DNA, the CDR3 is TGCAGCGTTCAAAAAAATGATGGCTACACCTTC. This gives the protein CSVQKNDGYTF.

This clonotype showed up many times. The CDR3 sequence: CSARDPVRGSTDTQYF. DNA of the CDR3: TGCAGTGCTAGAGATCCTGTGCGGGGAAGCACAGATACGCAGTATTTT. The rearrangement uses TRBV20-1 and TRBJ2-3, with D maybe TRBD2 (6 bases). The CDR3 sequence is 16 residues long. Germline V gives CDR1 DFQATT, CDR2 SNEGSKA (reference sequence). The V end lost 0 bases, the J end lost 0 bases, and 13 bases lay between the germline ends.

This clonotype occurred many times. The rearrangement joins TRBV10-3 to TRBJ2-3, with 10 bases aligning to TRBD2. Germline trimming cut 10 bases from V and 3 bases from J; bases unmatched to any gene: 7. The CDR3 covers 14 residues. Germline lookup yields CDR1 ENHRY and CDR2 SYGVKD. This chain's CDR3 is CANAPSGSTDTQYF. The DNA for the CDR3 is TGTGCCAACGCACCTAGCGGGAGTACAGATACGCAGTATTTT.

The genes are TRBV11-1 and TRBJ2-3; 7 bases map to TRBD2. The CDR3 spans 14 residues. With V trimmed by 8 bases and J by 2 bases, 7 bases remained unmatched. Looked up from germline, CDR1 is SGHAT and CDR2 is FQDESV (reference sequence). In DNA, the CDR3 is TGTGCCAGCCAGCGGGACTGGAACACAGATACGCAGTATTTT. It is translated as CASQRDWNTDTQYF.

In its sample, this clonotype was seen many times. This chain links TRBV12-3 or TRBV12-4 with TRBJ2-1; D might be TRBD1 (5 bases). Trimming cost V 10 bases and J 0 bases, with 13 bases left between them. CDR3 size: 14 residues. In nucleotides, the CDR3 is TGTGCCACCAGGGATGAAAGCTCCTACAATGAGCAGTTCTTC. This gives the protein CATRDESSYNEQFF.

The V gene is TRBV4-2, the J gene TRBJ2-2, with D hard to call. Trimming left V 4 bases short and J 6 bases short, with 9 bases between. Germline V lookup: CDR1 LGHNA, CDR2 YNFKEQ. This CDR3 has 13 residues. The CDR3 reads CASSPSPPGELFF. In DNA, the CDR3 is TGTGCCAGCAGCCCAAGTCCCCCCGGGGAGCTGTTTTTT.

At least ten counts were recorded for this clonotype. CDR3 sequence reads: CASSQPTSGDTQYF. The DNA for the CDR3 is TGTGCCAGCAGCCAACCTACAAGCGGGGATACGCAGTATTTT. The J gene is TRBJ2-3, the V gene TRBV4-2; D might be TRBD2 (6 bases). The V gene lost 2 bases and the J gene lost 6 bases, with 12 bases spanning the gap. There are 14 residues in the CDR3. Looked up from germline, CDR1 is LGHNA and CDR2 is YNFKEQ.

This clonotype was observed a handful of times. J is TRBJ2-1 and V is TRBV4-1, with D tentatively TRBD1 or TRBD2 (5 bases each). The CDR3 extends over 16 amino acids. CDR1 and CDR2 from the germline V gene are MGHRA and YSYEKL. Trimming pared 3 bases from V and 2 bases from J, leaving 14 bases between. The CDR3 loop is CASSQPGASPYNEQFF. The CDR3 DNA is TGCGCCAGCAGCCAGCCCGGGGCCAGCCCCTACAATGAGCAGTTCTTC.

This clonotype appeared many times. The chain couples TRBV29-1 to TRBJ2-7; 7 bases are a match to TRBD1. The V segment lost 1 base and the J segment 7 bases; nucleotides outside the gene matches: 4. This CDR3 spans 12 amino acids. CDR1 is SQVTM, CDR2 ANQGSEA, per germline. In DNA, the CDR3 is TGCAGCGTTGAAGGACAGGGCTCAGAGCAGTACTTC. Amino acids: CSVEGQGSEQYF.

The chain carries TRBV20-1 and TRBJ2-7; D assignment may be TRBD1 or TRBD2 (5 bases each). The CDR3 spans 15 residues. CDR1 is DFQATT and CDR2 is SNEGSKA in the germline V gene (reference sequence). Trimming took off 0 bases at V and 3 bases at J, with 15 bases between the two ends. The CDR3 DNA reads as TGCAGTGCTAGAGACAACTTCGGGGACGTCTACGAGCAGTACTTC. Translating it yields CSARDNFGDVYEQYF.

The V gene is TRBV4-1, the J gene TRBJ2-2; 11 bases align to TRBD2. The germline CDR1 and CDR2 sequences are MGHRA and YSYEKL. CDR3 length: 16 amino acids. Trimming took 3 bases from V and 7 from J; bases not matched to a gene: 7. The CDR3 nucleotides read TGCGCCAGCAGCCATACCGGGACTAGCGGTAACGGGGAGCTGTTTTTT. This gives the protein CASSHTGTSGNGELFF.

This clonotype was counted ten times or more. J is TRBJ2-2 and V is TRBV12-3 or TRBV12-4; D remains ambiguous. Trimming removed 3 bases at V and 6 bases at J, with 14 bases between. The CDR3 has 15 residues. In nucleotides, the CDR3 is TGTGCCAGCAGTTTCGGCGAGAGCATGGCCGGGGAGCTGTTTTTT. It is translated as CASSFGESMAGELFF.

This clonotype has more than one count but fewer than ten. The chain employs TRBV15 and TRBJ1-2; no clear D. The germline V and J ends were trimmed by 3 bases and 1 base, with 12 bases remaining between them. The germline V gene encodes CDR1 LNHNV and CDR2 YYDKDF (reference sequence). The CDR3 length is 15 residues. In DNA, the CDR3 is TGTGCCACCAGCAGCGGAAGTCCGAATAACTATGGCTACACCTTC. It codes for CATSSGSPNNYGYTF. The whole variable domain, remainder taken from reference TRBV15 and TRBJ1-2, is DAMVIQNPRYQVTQFGKPVTLSCSQTLNHNVMYWYQQKSSQAPKLLFHYYDKDFNNEADTPDNFQSRRPNTSFCFLDIRSPGLGDTAMYLCATSSGSPNNYGYTFGSGTRLTVV.

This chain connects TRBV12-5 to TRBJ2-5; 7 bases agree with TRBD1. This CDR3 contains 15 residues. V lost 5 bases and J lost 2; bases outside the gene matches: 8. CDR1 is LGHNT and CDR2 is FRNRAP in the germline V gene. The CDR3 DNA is TGTGCTAGTGGTCCAAACAGGGGCCAACAAGAGACCCAGTACTTC. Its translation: CASGPNRGQQETQYF.